The rows below give T cell receptor beta chains drawn from one sample of a study of identical twins. Using its own MiXCR run on the 5' RACE reads, TCRdb lists one record per CDR3 protein. The sample lists about 700,000 distinct CDR3 sequences, about 9.4% occurring once. The sample was also reused in another study, on yellow fever vaccine responses in identical twins.

Sequenced material: PBMCs. Receptor source: a woman under 30 in good health. Each CDR3 is given with its conserved first and last residue. The D gene is left open where the match is weak. A clone size is listed for some rows: how often the clone was seen (once, few, many), or a class if it is expanded.

CDR3: CASVGQGATYEQYF
DNA: TGTGCCAGCGTGGGACAGGGGGCGACCTACGAGCAGTACTTC
V: TRBV6-1
size: -
J: TRBJ2-7
D: TRBD1

CDR3: CASKHLGGIQETQYF
DNA: TGTGCCAGCAAACACTTGGGGGGGATCCAAGAGACCCAGTACTTC
V: TRBV6-1
size: once
J: TRBJ2-5
D: TRBD2

CDR3: CASSQPTQSGANVLTF
DNA: TGTGCCAGCAGCCAGCCTACACAATCTGGGGCCAACGTCCTGACTTTC
V: TRBV6-1
size: few
J: TRBJ2-6
D: -

CDR3: CASSQDSGSWNEQFF
DNA: TGCGCCAGCAGCCAAGATAGCGGGAGCTGGAATGAGCAGTTCTTC
V: TRBV4-3
size: -
J: TRBJ2-1
D: TRBD2

CDR3: CATTNPDRPGGYTQYF
DNA: TGTGCCACCACAAACCCCGACAGGCCTGGGGGGTATACGCAGTATTTT
V: TRBV2
size: many
J: TRBJ2-3
D: -

CDR3: CASSSASGTGGYTF
DNA: TGCGCCAGCAGCTCCGCCTCAGGAACAGGGGGCTACACCTTC
V: TRBV5-1
size: many
J: TRBJ1-2
D: -

CDR3: CASSPAASGTGELFF
DNA: TGTGCCAGCAGTCCAGCGGCCTCCGGCACCGGGGAGCTGTTTTTT
V: TRBV2
size: -
J: TRBJ2-2
D: -

CDR3: CASSLIRPESMNYEQYF
DNA: TGTGCCAGCAGCTTAATAAGGCCAGAGTCGATGAACTACGAGCAGTACTTC
V: TRBV7-3
size: -
J: TRBJ2-7
D: -

CDR3: CASSRSGQKANYGYTF
DNA: TGTGCCAGCAGCAGAAGCGGTCAGAAAGCTAACTATGGCTACACCTTC
V: TRBV21-1
size: -
J: TRBJ1-2
D: -

CDR3: CASSQGRVSYEQYF
DNA: TGTGCCAGCAGCCAAGGTCGAGTCTCATACGAGCAGTACTTC
V: TRBV3-1
size: many
J: TRBJ2-7
D: -

CDR3: CASSPILGGEQYF
DNA: TGTGCCAGCAGCCCCATTTTGGGGGGCGAGCAGTACTTC
V: TRBV9
size: few
J: TRBJ2-7
D: -

CDR3: CSALTGTEQYF
DNA: TGCAGTGCCCTTACAGGGACCGAGCAGTACTTC
V: TRBV20-1
size: -
J: TRBJ2-7
D: -

CDR3: CASSVIDRAEQFF
DNA: TGTGCCAGCAGTGTCATAGACAGGGCTGAGCAGTTCTTC
V: TRBV6-4
size: -
J: TRBJ2-1
D: TRBD1

CDR3: CASSLYRVGEQYF
DNA: TGTGCCAGCAGCCTCTACAGGGTAGGCGAGCAGTACTTC
V: TRBV7-2
size: -
J: TRBJ2-7
D: -

CDR3: CSVTQGANQPQHF
DNA: TGCAGCGTCACACAGGGGGCGAATCAGCCCCAGCATTTT
V: TRBV29-1
size: few
J: TRBJ1-5
D: TRBD1

CDR3: CATSSRTSGTSETQYF
DNA: TGTGCCACCAGCTCCCGGACTAGCGGGACGTCAGAGACCCAGTACTTC
V: TRBV15
size: -
J: TRBJ2-5
D: TRBD2

CDR3: CASSRRDRVIGADTQYF
DNA: TGCGCCAGCAGCAGGAGGGACAGGGTCATTGGAGCAGATACGCAGTATTTT
V: TRBV5-1
size: many
J: TRBJ2-3
D: TRBD1

CDR3: CSSSLAAGVMTYEQYF
DNA: TGTTCCAGCAGCTTAGCCGCCGGGGTTATGACCTACGAGCAGTACTTC
V: TRBV7-9
size: -
J: TRBJ2-7
D: -

CDR3: CASSLNPGLYQETQYF
DNA: TGTGCCAGCAGTTTAAATCCAGGGCTGTACCAAGAGACCCAGTACTTC
V: TRBV12-3/TRBV12-4
size: -
J: TRBJ2-5
D: -

CDR3: CASHPWGTDTQYF
DNA: TGTGCCAGCCACCCGTGGGGCACAGATACGCAGTATTTT
V: TRBV12-3/TRBV12-4
size: -
J: TRBJ2-3
D: -

CDR3: CAMSLRFTGATQPQHF
DNA: TGTGCCATGAGCCTCAGGTTTACAGGGGCCACTCAGCCCCAGCATTTT
V: TRBV4-2
size: -
J: TRBJ1-5
D: TRBD1

CDR3: CASDRNTGELFF
DNA: TGTGCCAGCGACAGAAACACCGGGGAGCTGTTTTTT
V: TRBV12-3/TRBV12-4
size: many
J: TRBJ2-2
D: -

CDR3: CASSTWGTGNTGELFF
DNA: TGTGCCAGCAGCACATGGGGGACAGGGAACACCGGGGAGCTGTTTTTT
V: TRBV7-9
size: many
J: TRBJ2-2
D: TRBD1

CDR3: CASSLPGGSTDEQYF
DNA: TGCGCCAGCAGCTTGCCAGGGGGGTCAACGGACGAGCAGTACTTC
V: TRBV5-1
size: few
J: TRBJ2-7
D: -

CDR3: CASSPDRAINGYTF
DNA: TGTGCCAGCAGCCCAGACAGGGCAATCAATGGCTACACCTTC
V: TRBV11-2
size: many
J: TRBJ1-2
D: TRBD1

CDR3: CASSYRGGYEQYF
DNA: TGTGCCAGCAGTTACCGGGGGGGCTACGAGCAGTACTTC
V: TRBV6-2/TRBV6-3
size: many
J: TRBJ2-7
D: TRBD2

CDR3: CASSEGRASGNTIYF
DNA: TGTGCCAGCAGTGAGGGGAGGGCCTCTGGAAACACCATATATTTT
V: TRBV2
size: few
J: TRBJ1-3
D: -

CDR3: CSVIPQGSNQPQHF
DNA: TGCAGCGTCATACCTCAGGGGTCCAATCAGCCCCAGCATTTT
V: TRBV29-1
size: many
J: TRBJ1-5
D: -

CDR3: CASSSGLAGPIEQYF
DNA: TGTGCCAGCAGCTCCGGACTAGCGGGACCCATCGAGCAGTACTTC
V: TRBV12-3/TRBV12-4
size: few
J: TRBJ2-7
D: TRBD2

CDR3: CASSVGRETEAFF
DNA: TGTGCCAGCAGCGTAGGGCGGGAAACTGAAGCTTTCTTT
V: TRBV9
size: few
J: TRBJ1-1
D: -

CDR3: CSVVDLGFYNEQFF
DNA: TGCAGCGTCGTGGACTTAGGATTCTACAATGAGCAGTTCTTC
V: TRBV29-1
size: many
J: TRBJ2-1
D: -

CDR3: CASSQDELAGNTGELFF
DNA: TGTGCCAGCAGCCAAGATGAACTAGCGGGGAACACCGGGGAGCTGTTTTTT
V: TRBV4-2
size: many
J: TRBJ2-2
D: TRBD2

CDR3: CAISAPGSTDTQYF
DNA: TGTGCCATCAGTGCCCCGGGGAGCACAGATACGCAGTATTTT
V: TRBV10-3
size: many
J: TRBJ2-3
D: -

CDR3: CASSYLSGGDEQYF
DNA: TGTGCCAGCAGTTACCTTAGCGGGGGGGACGAGCAGTACTTC
V: TRBV6-5
size: many
J: TRBJ2-7
D: TRBD2

CDR3: CASSLVAGVPNEQFF
DNA: TGTGCCAGCAGCTTAGTTGCGGGGGTACCGAATGAGCAGTTCTTC
V: TRBV7-2
size: -
J: TRBJ2-1
D: TRBD2

CDR3: CASSKWGSGTAYEQYF
DNA: TGTGCCAGCTCAAAGTGGGGCAGCGGGACCGCCTACGAGCAGTACTTC
V: TRBV28
size: many
J: TRBJ2-7
D: TRBD2

CDR3: CASSSPGRDEQFF
DNA: TGTGCCAGCAGTTCCCCCGGGCGGGATGAGCAGTTCTTC
V: TRBV7-9
size: many
J: TRBJ2-1
D: -

CDR3: CATGNREFNGELFF
DNA: TGTGCCACCGGGAACAGGGAGTTCAACGGGGAGCTGTTTTTT
V: TRBV2
size: -
J: TRBJ2-2
D: -

CDR3: CSLVRGPEETQYF
DNA: TGCAGCCTCGTCCGGGGTCCCGAAGAGACCCAGTACTTC
V: TRBV29-1
size: few
J: TRBJ2-5
D: -

CDR3: CASSYFGLADQGETQYF
DNA: TGTGCCAGCAGTTACTTTGGACTAGCGGACCAGGGAGAGACCCAGTACTTC
V: TRBV6-5
size: few
J: TRBJ2-5
D: TRBD2

CDR3: CASNNRLAGADEQFF
DNA: TGTGCCAGCAATAATCGGCTAGCGGGAGCGGATGAGCAGTTCTTC
V: TRBV7-2
size: many
J: TRBJ2-1
D: TRBD2

CDR3: CASRDRINTGELFF
DNA: TGTGCCAGCAGGGACAGGATCAACACCGGGGAGCTGTTTTTT
V: TRBV2
size: few
J: TRBJ2-2
D: TRBD1

CDR3: CASSLAGTAGAYEQYF
DNA: TGTGCCAGCAGCTTAGCGGGGACGGCGGGAGCCTACGAGCAGTACTTC
V: TRBV7-2
size: few
J: TRBJ2-7
D: TRBD2

CDR3: CASSGGESTGELFF
DNA: TGCGCCAGTTCGGGGGGCGAAAGCACCGGGGAGCTGTTTTTT
V: TRBV5-1
size: -
J: TRBJ2-2
D: -

CDR3: CASRGQGNFYGYTF
DNA: TGTGCCAGCAGAGGACAGGGCAATTTTTATGGCTACACTTTC
V: TRBV6-1
size: once
J: TRBJ1-2
D: TRBD1

CDR3: CASSHWEGDYEQYF
DNA: TGTGCCAGCAGCCACTGGGAAGGAGACTACGAGCAGTACTTC
V: TRBV6-2/TRBV6-3
size: few
J: TRBJ2-7
D: -

CDR3: CASSLTGAELYEQYF
DNA: TGTGCCAGCAGCCTGACAGGGGCAGAACTCTACGAGCAGTACTTC
V: TRBV14
size: -
J: TRBJ2-7
D: TRBD1

CDR3: CASSLAGLAGDEQFF
DNA: TGTGCCAGCAGTTTAGCCGGACTAGCGGGAGATGAGCAGTTCTTC
V: TRBV12-3/TRBV12-4
size: many
J: TRBJ2-1
D: TRBD2